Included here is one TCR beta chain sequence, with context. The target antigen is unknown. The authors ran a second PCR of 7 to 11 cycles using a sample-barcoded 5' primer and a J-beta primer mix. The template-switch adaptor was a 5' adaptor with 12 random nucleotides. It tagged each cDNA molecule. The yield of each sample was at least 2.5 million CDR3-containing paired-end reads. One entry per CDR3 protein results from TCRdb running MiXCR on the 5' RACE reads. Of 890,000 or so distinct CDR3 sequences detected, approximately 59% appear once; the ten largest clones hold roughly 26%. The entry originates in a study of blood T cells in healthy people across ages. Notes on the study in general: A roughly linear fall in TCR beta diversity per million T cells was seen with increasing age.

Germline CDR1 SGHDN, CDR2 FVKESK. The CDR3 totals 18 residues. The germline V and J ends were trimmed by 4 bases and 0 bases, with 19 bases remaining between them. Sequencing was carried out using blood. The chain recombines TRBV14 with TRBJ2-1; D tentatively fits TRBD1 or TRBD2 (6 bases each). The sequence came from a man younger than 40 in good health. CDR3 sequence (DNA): TGTGCCAGCAGCCGATCTTTGTCCGGGGGCTTCTCCTACAATGAGCAGTTCTTC. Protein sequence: CASSRSLSGGFSYNEQFF.